Listed here are 20 T cell receptor beta chains from one sample, sequenced in a study of blood T cell repertoires in COVID-19. Some clones are missing from TCRdb's copy, which holds only in-frame ones; the method was immunoSEQ multiplex PCR. The table shows roughly 180,000 clones, with roughly 78% occurring only once. Material: peripheral blood. Receptor source: a woman aged 55-75 years with COVID-19, enrolled during active disease.

This clone occurred a few times. V and J are TRBV5-1 and TRBJ1-1; the D gene is possibly TRBD1 (6 bases). The CDR3 is made up of 16 amino acids. The germline V gene encodes CDR1 SGHRS and CDR2 YFSETQ. Trimming took off 1 base at V and 3 bases at J, with 16 bases between the two ends. The CDR3 protein is CASSLFGGGGDTEAFF. CDR3 coding DNA: TGCGCCAGCAGCTTGTTTGGGGGAGGGGGTGACACTGAAGCTTTCTTT.

The rearrangement joins TRBV6-5 to TRBJ1-5; D gene uncertain. The CDR3 is made up of 13 amino acids. Trimming cost V 0 bases and J 10 bases, with 10 bases left between them. Germline V gene sequence: CDR1 MNHEY, CDR2 SVGAGI. DNA of the CDR3: TGTGCCAGCAGTTACTCGATATCGGGTCCCCAGCATTTT. Its protein product is CASSYSISGPQHF.

Many counts were recorded for this clone. V usage is TRBV6-2 or TRBV6-3 and J usage is TRBJ2-1; maybe TRBD1 (6 bases). Trimming left V 2 bases short and J 6 bases short, with 11 bases between. Germline CDR1 reads MNHEY; CDR2 reads SVGEGT. This CDR3 contains 14 residues. The CDR3, as DNA: TGTGCCAGCAGTTACCCCGGCAGGGGCAATGAGCAGTTCTTC. As protein: CASSYPGRGNEQFF.

Concerning this clone: The same CDR3 is also encoded by other DNA sequences in this sample. V and J are TRBV11-3 and TRBJ1-1, with D perhaps TRBD1 (5 bases). This CDR3 has 13 amino acids. V was clipped by 3 bases and J by 1 base, with 6 bases between them. Germline V gene sequence: CDR1 SGHNT, CDR2 YENEEA. As DNA, the CDR3 is TGTGCCAGCAGCTTGGGGCAGAACACTGAAGCTTTCTTT. Translation gives CASSLGQNTEAFF.

This chain uses TRBV9 with TRBJ1-3, with D possibly being TRBD1 (6 bases). CDR1 is SGDLS, CDR2 YYNGEE, per germline. Trimming removed 3 bases from V and 0 bases from J, with 25 bases in between. The CDR3 length is 20 residues. The CDR3 nucleotides read TGTGCCAGCAGCGCAACTACAGGGTTCGGTTTAGGAAGCTCTGGAAACACCATATATTTT. Its translation is CASSATTGFGLGSSGNTIYF. The full variable domain, its missing parts supplied by reference TRBV9 and TRBJ1-3, is DSGVTQTPKHLITATGQRVTLRCSPRSGDLSVYWYQQSLDQGLQFLIQYYNGEERAKGNILERFSAQQFPDLHSELNLSSLELGDSALYFCASSATTGFGLGSSGNTIYFGEGSWLTVV.

The chain is built from TRBV5-1 and TRBJ2-1; no firm D call. V gave up 3 bases and J gave up 1 base, with 8 bases separating them. The CDR3 covers 14 residues. The germline CDR1 and CDR2 sequences are SGHRS and YFSETQ. The CDR3 DNA reads TGCGCCAGCAGCTCCGGTTTATCCTACAATGAGCAGTTCTTC. Translating gives CASSSGLSYNEQFF.

The chain employs TRBV6-5 and TRBJ2-2, with D unresolved. This CDR3 contains 14 residues. Germline CDR1 and CDR2: MNHEY and SVGAGI. The germline V and J ends were trimmed by 6 bases and 1 base, with 9 bases remaining between them. The CDR3 is CASSYLRNTGELFF. Written as DNA, the CDR3 is TGTGCCAGCAGCTACCTCCGGAACACCGGGGAGCTGTTTTTT.

The chain employs TRBV5-1 and TRBJ2-1; 8 bases align to TRBD1. From germline, CDR1 is SGHRS and CDR2 YFSETQ. After removal of 0 bases from V and 4 bases from J, the junction contained 0 bases not matched to a gene. CDR3 size: 14 residues. The CDR3 DNA reads as TGCGCCAGCAGCTTGGACAGGGGGTACAATGAGCAGTTCTTC. Translated, it gives CASSLDRGYNEQFF.

This chain connects TRBV7-2 to TRBJ1-3; TRBD1 agrees at 7 bases. This CDR3 comprises 17 residues. Germline-derived CDR1 and CDR2 are SGHTA and FQGNSA. The ends lost 5 bases at V and 0 bases at J; junction bases unmatched: 10. The CDR3 nucleotides are TGTGCCAGCAGCCTTACCCGACAGGGCGCCTCTGGAAACACCATATATTTT. This gives the protein CASSLTRQGASGNTIYF.

This clone was counted between two and nine times. The CDR3 region has the DNA TGTGCCAGCAGCTTACCGCAGGGTGGAGAGACCCAGTACTTC. It yields the protein CASSLPQGGETQYF. The chain combines TRBV7-9 with TRBJ2-5, with D tentatively TRBD1 (5 bases). The germline CDR1 and CDR2 sequences are SEHNR and FQNEAQ (reference sequence). Trimming pared 2 bases from V and 4 bases from J, leaving 11 bases between. This CDR3 comprises 14 residues.

This rearrangement joins TRBV19 to TRBJ1-1; D not certain. The CDR3 contains 14 residues. Looked up from germline, CDR1 is LNHDA and CDR2 is SQIVND (reference sequence). Trimming cost V 1 base and J 0 bases, with 6 bases left between them. The CDR3 region is CASSIGLVNTEAFF. The CDR3 DNA is TGTGCCAGTAGTATAGGTCTAGTGAACACTGAAGCTTTCTTT.

This clone appeared many times. The chain has TRBV27 and TRBJ2-7; TRBD2 aligns across 8 bases. In germline, CDR1 is MNHEY, CDR2 SMNVEV (reference sequence). Germline trimming cut 0 bases from V and 2 bases from J; bases unmatched to any gene: 3. The CDR3 extends over 15 amino acids. The CDR3 nucleotides read TGTGCCAGCAGTTTATCGGGCGGGAGGCCCTACGAGCAGTACTTC. It encodes CASSLSGGRPYEQYF.

This chain connects TRBV6-1 to TRBJ1-6; 7 bases fit TRBD1. Germline assignment: CDR1 MNHNS and CDR2 SASEGT. J lost 7 bases, V lost 3 bases, and 3 bases had no gene match. This CDR3 has 14 residues. CDR3 nucleotide sequence: TGTGCCAGCAGTGAGGGGACAGTGAATTCACCCCTCCACTTT. It translates to CASSEGTVNSPLHF.

This clone has just one count. The chain uses TRBV5-6 and TRBJ1-1; D is uncertain. V lost 4 bases, J lost 1 base, and 8 bases lay in between. This CDR3 has 13 residues. Germline-derived CDR1 and CDR2 are SGHDT and YYEEEE. The CDR3, as DNA: TGTGCCAGCAGCACCACAGCGAACACTGAAGCTTTCTTT. Residues: CASSTTANTEAFF.

CDR3 DNA sequence: TGTGCCAGCAGTTTCAGGCGGGTGGGAGTAACAGATACGCAGTATTTT. This codes for CASSFRRVGVTDTQYF. The chain couples TRBV28 to TRBJ2-3, with D maybe TRBD2 (5 bases). V lost 3 bases to trimming and J lost 3 bases, with 16 bases between them. CDR3 size: 16 residues. CDR1 and CDR2 from the germline V gene are MDHEN and SYDVKM.

The CDR3 nucleotides read TGTGCCACCCAGATATCGAACACTGAAGCTTTCTTT. This translates into CATQISNTEAFF. The chain uses TRBV15 and TRBJ1-1; no firm D call. V lost 8 bases to trimming and J lost 1 base, with 8 bases between them. Germline lookup yields CDR1 LNHNV and CDR2 YYDKDF (reference sequence). The CDR3 has 12 residues. Supplemented by reference TRBV15 and TRBJ1-1, the full variable domain reads DAMVIQNPRYQVTQFGKPVTLSCSQTLNHNVMYWYQQKSSQAPKLLFHYYDKDFNNEADTPDNFQSRRPNTSFCFLDIRSPGLGDTAMYLCATQISNTEAFFGQGTRLTVV.

This chain connects TRBV11-2 to TRBJ2-5; tentative D call: TRBD2 (7 bases). V lost 3 bases to trimming and J lost 4 bases, with 21 bases between them. This CDR3 spans 17 amino acids. CDR1 and CDR2 (germline): SGHAT, FQNNGV. The CDR3 nucleotides are TGTGCCAGCAGCTTCCGGGCGGGGGCAGGAGTAGGAGAGACCCAGTACTTC. It is translated as CASSFRAGAGVGETQYF.

V gene TRBV5-6 combines with J gene TRBJ2-5; 8 nucleotides line up with TRBD2. J gave up 5 bases and V 4 bases, and 16 bases lay outside the gene matches. The CDR3 spans 17 residues. CDR1 and CDR2 (germline): SGHDT, YYEEEE. CDR3 sequence: CASSKYSGTRGGETQYF. The CDR3, as DNA: TGTGCCAGCAGCAAATACTCCGGGACCCGGGGGGGGGAGACCCAGTACTTC. The full variable domain, with the rest looked up from reference TRBV5-6 and TRBJ2-5, is DAGVTQSPTHLIKTRGQQVTLRCSPKSGHDTVSWYQQALGQGPQFIFQYYEEEERQRGNFPDRFSGHQFPNYSSELNVNALLLGDSALYLCASSKYSGTRGGETQYFGPGTRLLVL.

The chain is built from TRBV5-1 and TRBJ2-3, with unresolved D. The CDR3 is made up of 11 amino acids. The germline gives CDR1 SGHRS, CDR2 YFSETQ. Trimming cost V 3 bases and J 5 bases, with 4 bases left between them. Here the CDR3 DNA reads TGCGCCAGCAGCTCCGGAGATACGCAGTATTTT. This sequence encodes CASSSGDTQYF.

This clone appeared a few times. The genes are TRBV2 and TRBJ2-2; 7 bases align to TRBD1. This CDR3 has 16 amino acids. V gave up 6 bases and J gave up 0 bases; unmatched junction bases: 7. CDR1 and CDR2 from the germline V gene are SNHLY and FYNNEI. CDR3 bases: TGTGCCAGCAGCCTACAGGGGAATTCGAACACCGGGGAGCTGTTTTTT. This encodes CASSLQGNSNTGELFF.